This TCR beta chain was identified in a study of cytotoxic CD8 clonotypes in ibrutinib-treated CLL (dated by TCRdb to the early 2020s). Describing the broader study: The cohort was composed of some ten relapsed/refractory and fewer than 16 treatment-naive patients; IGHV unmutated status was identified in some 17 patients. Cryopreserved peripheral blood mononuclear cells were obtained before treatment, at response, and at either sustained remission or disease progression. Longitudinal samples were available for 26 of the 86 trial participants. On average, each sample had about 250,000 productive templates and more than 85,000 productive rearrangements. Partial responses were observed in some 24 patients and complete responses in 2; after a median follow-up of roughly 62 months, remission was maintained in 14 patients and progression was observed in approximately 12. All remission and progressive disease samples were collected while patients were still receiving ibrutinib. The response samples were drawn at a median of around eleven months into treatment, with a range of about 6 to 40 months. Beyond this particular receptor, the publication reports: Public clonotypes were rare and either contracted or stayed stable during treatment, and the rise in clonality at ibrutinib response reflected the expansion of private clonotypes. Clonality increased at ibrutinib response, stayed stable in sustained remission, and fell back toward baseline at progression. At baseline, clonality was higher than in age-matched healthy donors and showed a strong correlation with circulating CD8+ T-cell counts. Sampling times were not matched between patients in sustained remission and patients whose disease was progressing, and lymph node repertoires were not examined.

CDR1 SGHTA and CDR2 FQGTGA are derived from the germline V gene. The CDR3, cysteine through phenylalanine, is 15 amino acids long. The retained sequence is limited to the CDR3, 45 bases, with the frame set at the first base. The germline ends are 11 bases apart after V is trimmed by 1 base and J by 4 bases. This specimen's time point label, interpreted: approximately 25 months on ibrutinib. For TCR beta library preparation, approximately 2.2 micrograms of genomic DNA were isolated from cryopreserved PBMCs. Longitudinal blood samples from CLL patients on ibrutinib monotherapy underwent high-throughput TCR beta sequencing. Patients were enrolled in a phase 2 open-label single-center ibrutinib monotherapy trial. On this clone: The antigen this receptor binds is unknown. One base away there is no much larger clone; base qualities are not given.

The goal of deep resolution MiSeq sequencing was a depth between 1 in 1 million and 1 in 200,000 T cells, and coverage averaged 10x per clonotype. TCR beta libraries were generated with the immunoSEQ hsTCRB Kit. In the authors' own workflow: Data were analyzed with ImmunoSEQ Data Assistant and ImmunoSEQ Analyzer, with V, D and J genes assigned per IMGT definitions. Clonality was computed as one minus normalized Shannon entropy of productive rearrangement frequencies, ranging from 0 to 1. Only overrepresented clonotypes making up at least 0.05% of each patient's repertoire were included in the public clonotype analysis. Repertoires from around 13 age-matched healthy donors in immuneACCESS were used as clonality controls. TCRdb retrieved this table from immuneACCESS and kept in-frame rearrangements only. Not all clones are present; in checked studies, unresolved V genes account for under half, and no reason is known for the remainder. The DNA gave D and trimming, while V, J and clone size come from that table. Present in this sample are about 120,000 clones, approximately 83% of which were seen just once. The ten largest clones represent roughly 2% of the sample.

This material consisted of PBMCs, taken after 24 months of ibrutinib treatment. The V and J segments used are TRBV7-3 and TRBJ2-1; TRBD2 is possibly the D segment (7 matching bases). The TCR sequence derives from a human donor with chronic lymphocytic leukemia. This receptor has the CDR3 CASSLNGGPYNEQFF. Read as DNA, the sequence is TGTGCCAGCAGCTTAAACGGGGGGCCATACAATGAGCAGTTCTTC.